The entry that follows covers one TCR beta chain sequence. The sample originates from a study of blood T cell repertoires in COVID-19. This CDR3 contains 15 residues. With 6 bases removed from V and 5 bases from J, the gap between germline ends came to 19 bases. Germline V gene lookup returns CDR1 MNHEY and CDR2 SMNVEV (reference sequence). Under the authors' procedure: Reference gene primer amplification yielded estimated nucleated cell counts. The method was immunoSEQ multiplex PCR; TCRdb's version includes in-frame clones alone and lacks a portion of them. From that table come the V and J calls and clone size; the DNA was used to work out D and trimming. This sample carries fewer than 20,000 clones, around 90% of them seen once, and the ten largest clones take roughly 52%.

V and J are TRBV27 and TRBJ2-5; possible D gene TRBD2, 5 bases. The TCR sequence derives from a human donor in a cohort sampled during active COVID-19. Input material: peripheral blood. The CDR3, as DNA: TGTGCCAGCAGGCCCGCGGGCTTAGGGATGGAGACCCAGTACTTC. It specifies CASRPAGLGMETQYF.